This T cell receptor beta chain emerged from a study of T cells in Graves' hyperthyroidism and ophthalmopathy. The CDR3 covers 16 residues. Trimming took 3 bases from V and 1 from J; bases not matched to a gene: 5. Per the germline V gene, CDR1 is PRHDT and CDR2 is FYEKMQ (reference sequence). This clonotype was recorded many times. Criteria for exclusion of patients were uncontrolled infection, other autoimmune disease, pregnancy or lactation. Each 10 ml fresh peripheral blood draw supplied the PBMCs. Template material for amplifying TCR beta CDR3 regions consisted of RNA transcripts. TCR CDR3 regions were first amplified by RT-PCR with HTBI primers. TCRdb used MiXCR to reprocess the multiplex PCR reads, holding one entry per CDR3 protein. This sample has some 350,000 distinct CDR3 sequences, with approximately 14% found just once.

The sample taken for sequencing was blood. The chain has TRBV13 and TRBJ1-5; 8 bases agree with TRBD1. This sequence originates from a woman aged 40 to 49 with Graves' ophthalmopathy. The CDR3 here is CASSFGRGLSNQPQHF. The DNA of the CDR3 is TGTGCCAGCAGCTTTGGCAGGGGGCTAAGCAATCAGCCCCAGCATTTT.